The T cell receptor (beta chain) under discussion was sequenced for a study of type 1 regulatory T cells. Study overall: T-allo10 is a Tr1-enriched, alloantigen-specific CD4 T cell product made in vitro.

Study-wide findings and caveats: Tr1 cells had a more restricted TCR repertoire than non-Tr1 cells.

This clonotype came up a few times. Its specificity is not known. Trimming cost V 5 bases and J 8 bases; bases outside gene matches: 9. This CDR3 comprises 15 residues. Per the germline V gene, CDR1 is SGHNT and CDR2 is YENEEA. TCRdb analysed the reads with MiXCR anew, one entry per CDR3 protein. In the table there are tens of thousands of distinct CDR3 sequences, roughly half of which are singletons. Material for sequencing was cultured non-Tr1 T cells, either the whole culture or a sorted T cell fraction (not recorded which). This chain links TRBV11-3 with TRBJ2-1; 10 bases align to TRBD1. The clonotype originates from a human donor in good health. CDR3 residues: CASSPGQGNVDEQFF. The CDR3 DNA reads as TGTGCCAGCAGCCCGGGACAGGGGAATGTCGATGAGCAGTTCTTC. Supplemented by reference TRBV11-3 and TRBJ2-1, the full variable domain reads EAGVVQSPRYKIIEKKQPVAFWCNPISGHNTLYWYLQNLGQGPELLIRYENEEAVDDSQLPKDRFSAERLKGVDSTLKIQPAELGDSAVYLCASSPGQGNVDEQFFGPGTRLTVL.